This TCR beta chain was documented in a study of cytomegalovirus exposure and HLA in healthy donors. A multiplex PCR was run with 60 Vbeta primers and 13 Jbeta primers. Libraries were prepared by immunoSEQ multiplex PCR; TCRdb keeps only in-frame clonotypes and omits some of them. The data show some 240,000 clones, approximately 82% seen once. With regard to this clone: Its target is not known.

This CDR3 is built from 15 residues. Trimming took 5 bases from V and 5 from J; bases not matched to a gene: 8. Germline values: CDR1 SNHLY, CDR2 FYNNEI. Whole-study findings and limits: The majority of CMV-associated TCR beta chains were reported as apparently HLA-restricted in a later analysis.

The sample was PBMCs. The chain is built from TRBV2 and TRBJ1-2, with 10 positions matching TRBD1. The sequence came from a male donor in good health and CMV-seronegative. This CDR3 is CASSPGQGRWYGYTF. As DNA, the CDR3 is TGTGCCAGCAGTCCGGGACAGGGGCGATGGTATGGCTACACCTTC.